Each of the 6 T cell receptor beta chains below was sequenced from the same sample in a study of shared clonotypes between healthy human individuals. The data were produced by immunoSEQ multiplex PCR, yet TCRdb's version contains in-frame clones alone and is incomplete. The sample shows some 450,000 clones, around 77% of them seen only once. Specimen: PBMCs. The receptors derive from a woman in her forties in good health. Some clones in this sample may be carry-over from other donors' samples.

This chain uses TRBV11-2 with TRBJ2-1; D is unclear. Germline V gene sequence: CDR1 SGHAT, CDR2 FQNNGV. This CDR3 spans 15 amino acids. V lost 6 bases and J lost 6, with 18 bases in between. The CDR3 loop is CASSRLVGVANEQFF. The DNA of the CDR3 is TGTGCCAGCAGTCGGCTAGTGGGCGTGGCCAATGAGCAGTTCTTC. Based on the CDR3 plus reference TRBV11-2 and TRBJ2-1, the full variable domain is EAGVAQSPRYKIIEKRQSVAFWCNPISGHATLYWYQQILGQGPKLLIQFQNNGVVDDSQLPKDRFSAERLKGVDSTLKIQPAKLEDSAVYLCASSRLVGVANEQFFGPGTRLTVL.

The CDR3 DNA reads as TGTGCCATAAGATCGACTAGCGGGAGGTTCGAGCAGTACTTC. As protein: CAIRSTSGRFEQYF. The chain carries TRBV27 and TRBJ2-7, with TRBD2 matching over 13 bases. The V gene end was trimmed by 10 bases and the J gene end by 6 bases; junction bases not matched to a gene: 9. This CDR3 comprises 14 residues. In germline, CDR1 is MNHEY, CDR2 SMNVEV (reference sequence).

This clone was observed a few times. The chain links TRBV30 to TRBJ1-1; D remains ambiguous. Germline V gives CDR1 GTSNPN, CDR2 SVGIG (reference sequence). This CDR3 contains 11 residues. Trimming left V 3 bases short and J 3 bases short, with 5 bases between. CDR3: CAWRADTEAFF. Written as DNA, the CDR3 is TGTGCCTGGAGGGCAGACACTGAAGCTTTCTTT.

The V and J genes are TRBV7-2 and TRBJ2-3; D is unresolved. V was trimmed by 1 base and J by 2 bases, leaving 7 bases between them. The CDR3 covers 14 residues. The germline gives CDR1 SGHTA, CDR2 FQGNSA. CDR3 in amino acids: CASSLGHSTDTQYF. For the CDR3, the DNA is TGTGCCAGCAGCTTAGGACACTCCACAGATACGCAGTATTTT. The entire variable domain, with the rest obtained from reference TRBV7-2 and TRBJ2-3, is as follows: GAGVSQSPSNKVTEKGKDVELRCDPISGHTALYWYRQSLGQGLEFLIYFQGNSAPDKSGLPSDRFSAERTGGSVSTLTIQRTQQEDSAVYLCASSLGHSTDTQYFGPGTRLTVL.

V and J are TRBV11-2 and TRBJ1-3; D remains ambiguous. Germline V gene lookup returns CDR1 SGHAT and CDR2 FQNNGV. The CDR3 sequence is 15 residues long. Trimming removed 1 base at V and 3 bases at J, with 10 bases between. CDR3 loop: CASSLVGSGGNTIYF. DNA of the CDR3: TGTGCCAGCAGCTTAGTCGGGTCCGGTGGAAACACCATATATTTT. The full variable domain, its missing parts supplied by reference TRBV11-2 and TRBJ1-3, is EAGVAQSPRYKIIEKRQSVAFWCNPISGHATLYWYQQILGQGPKLLIQFQNNGVVDDSQLPKDRFSAERLKGVDSTLKIQPAKLEDSAVYLCASSLVGSGGNTIYFGEGSWLTVV.

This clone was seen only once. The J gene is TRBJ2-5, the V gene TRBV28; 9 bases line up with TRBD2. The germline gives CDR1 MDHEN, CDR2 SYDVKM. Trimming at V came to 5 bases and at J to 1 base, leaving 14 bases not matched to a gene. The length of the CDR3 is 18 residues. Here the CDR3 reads CASSPHRASGEGQETQYF. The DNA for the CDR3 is TGTGCCAGCAGTCCCCACCGGGCTAGCGGGGAGGGCCAAGAGACCCAGTACTTC.